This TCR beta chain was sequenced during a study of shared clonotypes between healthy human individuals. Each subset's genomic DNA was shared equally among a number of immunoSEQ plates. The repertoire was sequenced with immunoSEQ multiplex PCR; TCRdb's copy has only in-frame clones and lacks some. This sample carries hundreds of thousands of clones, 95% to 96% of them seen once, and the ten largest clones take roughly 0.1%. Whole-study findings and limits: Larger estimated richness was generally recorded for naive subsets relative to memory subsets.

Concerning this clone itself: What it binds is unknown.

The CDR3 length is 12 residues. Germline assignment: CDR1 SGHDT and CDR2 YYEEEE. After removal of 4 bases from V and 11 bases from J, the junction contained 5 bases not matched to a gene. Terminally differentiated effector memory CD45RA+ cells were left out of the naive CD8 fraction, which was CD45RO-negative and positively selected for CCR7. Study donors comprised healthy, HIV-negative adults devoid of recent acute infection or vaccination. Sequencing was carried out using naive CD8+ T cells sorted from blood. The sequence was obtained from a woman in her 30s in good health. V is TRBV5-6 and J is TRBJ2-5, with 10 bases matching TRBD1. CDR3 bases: TGTGCCAGCAGCCCGGACAGGGGGGAGCAGTACTTC. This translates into CASSPDRGEQYF.